The present entry profiles one T cell receptor beta chain with its context. The sample belongs to a study of cytomegalovirus exposure and HLA in healthy donors. Germline values: CDR1 SGHNT, CDR2 YYREEE (reference sequence). V lost 4 bases and J 7 bases, leaving 17 bases between the germline ends. The CDR3 length is 14 residues. Some clones are missing from TCRdb's copy, which holds only in-frame ones; the method was immunoSEQ multiplex PCR. Of 300,000 to 400,000 clones listed, 88% are singletons. J is TRBJ1-2 and V is TRBV5-4; a weak D match, TRBD1 (6 bases). The source material was PBMCs. The receptor comes from a man aged 25-45 years in good health and CMV-seronegative. CDR3 nucleotides: TGTGCCAGCAGCCCGACAGGCACGTTAGGTGGCTACACCTTC. It is translated as CASSPTGTLGGYTF.